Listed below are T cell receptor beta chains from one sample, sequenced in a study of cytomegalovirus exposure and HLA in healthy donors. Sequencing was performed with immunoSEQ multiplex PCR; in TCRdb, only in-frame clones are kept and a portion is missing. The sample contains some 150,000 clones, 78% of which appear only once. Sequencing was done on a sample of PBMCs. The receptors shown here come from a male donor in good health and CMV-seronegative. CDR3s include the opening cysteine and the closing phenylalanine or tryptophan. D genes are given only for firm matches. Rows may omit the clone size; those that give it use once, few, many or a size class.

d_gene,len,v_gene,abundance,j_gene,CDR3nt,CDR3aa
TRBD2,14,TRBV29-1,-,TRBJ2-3,TGCAGTGTTATTTTACGGGAGGGAACAGATACGCAGTATTTT,CSVILREGTDTQYF
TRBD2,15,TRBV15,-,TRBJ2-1,TGTGCCACCAGAACCCTAGCGGGGGGAGGGAATGAGCAGTTCTTC,CATRTLAGGGNEQFF
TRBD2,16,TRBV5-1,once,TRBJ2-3,TGCGCCAGCAGTTTGGGATTTAGCGGGGGCACAGATACGCAGTATTTT,CASSLGFSGGTDTQYF
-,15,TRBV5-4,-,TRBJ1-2,TGTGCCAGCAGCCCGGGGACATTGGTGGGAGATGGCTACACCTTC,CASSPGTLVGDGYTF
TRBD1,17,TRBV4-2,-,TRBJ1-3,TGTGCCAGCAGCCAAGACCGGACAGGGGGCTCTGGAAACACCATATATTTT,CASSQDRTGGSGNTIYF
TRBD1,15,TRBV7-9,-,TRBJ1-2,TGTACCAGCAGCTCCTTGACAGGAGCGACAGGGGGCTACACCTTC,CTSSSLTGATGGYTF
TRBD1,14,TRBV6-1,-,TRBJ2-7,TGTGCCAGCACTTTAGGACAGGACACCTACGAGCAGTACTTC,CASTLGQDTYEQYF
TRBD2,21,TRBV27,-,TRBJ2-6,TGTGCCAGCAGTTCTAACCCCCTACTAGCGGGGGCTACCTCTGGGGCCAACGTCCTGACTTTC,CASSSNPLLAGATSGANVLTF
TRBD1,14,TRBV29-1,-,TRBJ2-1,TGCAGCGCGCGAGGGACAGGGGTCGGGGGTGAGCAGTTCTTC,CSARGTGVGGEQFF
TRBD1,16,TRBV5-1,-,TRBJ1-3,TGCGCCAGCAGGGTGGGGGACAGAAACTCTGGAAACACCATATATTTT,CASRVGDRNSGNTIYF
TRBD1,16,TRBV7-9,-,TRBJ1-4,TGTGCCAGCAGCTTCCTGACAGGGGCCCCTAATGAAAAACTGTTTTTT,CASSFLTGAPNEKLFF
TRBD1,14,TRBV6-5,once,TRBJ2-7,TGTGCCAGCAGTTACGGGACAGGGACCTACGAGCAGTACTTC,CASSYGTGTYEQYF
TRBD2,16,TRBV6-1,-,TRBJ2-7,TGTGCCAGCAGTGGAGTAGCGGGGCGCCTCTCCTACGAGCAGTACTTC,CASSGVAGRLSYEQYF
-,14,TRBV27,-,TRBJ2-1,TGTGCCAGCAGCATCTTGGACAGAGACAATGAGCAGTTCTTC,CASSILDRDNEQFF
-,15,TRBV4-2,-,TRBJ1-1,TGTGCCAGCAGCCAAGGGCAGGGTTGGAACACTGAAGCTTTCTTT,CASSQGQGWNTEAFF
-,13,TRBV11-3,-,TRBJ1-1,TGTGCCAGCAGCGACAGATTGAACACTGAAGCTTTCTTT,CASSDRLNTEAFF
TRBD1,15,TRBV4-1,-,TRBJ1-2,TGCGCCAGCAGCCACCCACCGGGACAGGGATCTGGCTACACCTTC,CASSHPPGQGSGYTF
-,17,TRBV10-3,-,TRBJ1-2,TGTGCCATCAGCCCCCGGGACACACAACTACCAAACTATGGCTACACCTTC,CAISPRDTQLPNYGYTF
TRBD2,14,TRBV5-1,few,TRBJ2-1,TGCGCCAGCAGCAGACTAGCGGGGGGGGGTGAGCAGTTCTTC,CASSRLAGGGEQFF
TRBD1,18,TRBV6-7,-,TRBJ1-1,TGTGCCAGCAGGCCTCCGGGACAGGGGAAAGGCTGGGTGGCTGAAGCTTTCTTT,CASRPPGQGKGWVAEAFF
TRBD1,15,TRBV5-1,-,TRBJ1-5,TGCGCCAGCAGCTTTGGGACAGGTAACAATCAGCCCCAGCATTTT,CASSFGTGNNQPQHF
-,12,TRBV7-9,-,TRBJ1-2,TGTGCCAGCAGCCTCCGGGAATATGGCTACACCTTC,CASSLREYGYTF
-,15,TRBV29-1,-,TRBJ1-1,TGCAGCGTCGACGGAGGGCCGGCGGTGAACACTGAAGCTTTCTTT,CSVDGGPAVNTEAFF
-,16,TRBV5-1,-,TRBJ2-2,TGCGCCAGCAGCTTGGGCTCCAGCGGAGTCACCGGGGAGCTGTTTTTT,CASSLGSSGVTGELFF
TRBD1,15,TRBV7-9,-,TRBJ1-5,TGTTCCAGCAGCTTATTCGACAGGGGTAATCAGCCCCAGCATTTT,CSSSLFDRGNQPQHF
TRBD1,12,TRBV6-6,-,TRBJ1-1,TGTGCCAGCAGTTACTCACAGGGGGAAGCTTTCTTT,CASSYSQGEAFF
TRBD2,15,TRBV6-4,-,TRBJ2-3,TGTGCCAGCAGTCAACTAGCGGGGGGCACAGATACGCAGTATTTT,CASSQLAGGTDTQYF
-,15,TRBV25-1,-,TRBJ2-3,TGTGCCAGCAGTAGGGGAGGTGGTGGCACAGATACGCAGTATTTT,CASSRGGGGTDTQYF
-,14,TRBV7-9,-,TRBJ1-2,TGTGCCAGCAGCTTAGACGCAGGGCACTATGGCTACACCTTC,CASSLDAGHYGYTF
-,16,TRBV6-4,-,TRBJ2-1,TGTGCCAGCAGTGACCCAACAGGACGAGCCTACAATGAGCAGTTCTTC,CASSDPTGRAYNEQFF
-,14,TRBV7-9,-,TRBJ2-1,TGTGCCAGCAGCTTCCCCAGGGCCCTCAATGAGCAGTTCTTC,CASSFPRALNEQFF
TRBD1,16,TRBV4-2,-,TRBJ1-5,TGTGCCAGCAGCCAAGGACAGGGAAGGGGCAATCAGCCCCAGCATTTT,CASSQGQGRGNQPQHF
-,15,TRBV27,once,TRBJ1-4,TGTGCCAGCAGTTTGGGGGCAACGACTAATGAAAAACTGTTTTTT,CASSLGATTNEKLFF
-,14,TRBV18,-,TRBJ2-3,TGTGCCAGCTCACCGCTTAATCTAGCAGATACGCAGTATTTT,CASSPLNLADTQYF
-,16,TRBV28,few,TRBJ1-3,TGTGCCAGCAGTTTATTCGGGGGAGAATCTGGAAACACCATATATTTT,CASSLFGGESGNTIYF
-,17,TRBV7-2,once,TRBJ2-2,TGTGCCAGCAGCTTAAACAGGGCAGGGTACGGCACCGGGGAGCTGTTTTTT,CASSLNRAGYGTGELFF
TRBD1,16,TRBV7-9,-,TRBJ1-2,TGTTCCAGCAGCTTAGAGGGGACAGTCATTTACTATGGCTACACCTTC,CSSSLEGTVIYYGYTF
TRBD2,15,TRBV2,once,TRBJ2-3,TGTGCCAGCAGTGAATATTGGGGGGGGGTAGATACGCAGTATTTT,CASSEYWGGVDTQYF
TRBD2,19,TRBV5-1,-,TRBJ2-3,TGCGCCAGCAGCCCGACTAGCGGGAGGGCCTACTCCTTGTCAGATACGCAGTATTTT,CASSPTSGRAYSLSDTQYF
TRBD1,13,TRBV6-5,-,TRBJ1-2,TGTGCCAGCAGGACAGGGCCGGGATATGGCTACACCTTC,CASRTGPGYGYTF
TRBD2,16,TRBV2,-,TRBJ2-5,TGTGCCAGCAGTGAAACAGCGGGAGGACCACAAGAGACCCAGTACTTC,CASSETAGGPQETQYF
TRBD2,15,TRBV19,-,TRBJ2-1,TGTGCCAGTAGTATAGTGGGCGGGAGTATACATGAGCAGTTCTTC,CASSIVGGSIHEQFF
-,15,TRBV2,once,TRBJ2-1,TGTGCCAGCAGTGGGTCACAGGTTTCCTACAATGAGCAGTTCTTC,CASSGSQVSYNEQFF
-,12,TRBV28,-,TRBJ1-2,TGTGCCAGCAGTTTAGAGGGTAGCGGCTACACCTTC,CASSLEGSGYTF
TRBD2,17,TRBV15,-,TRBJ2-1,TGTGCCACCAGCACCATCAGACTGGGACTACCTTACAATGAGCAGTTCTTC,CATSTIRLGLPYNEQFF
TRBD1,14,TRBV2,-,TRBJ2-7,TGTGCCAGCAGTGTCGACAGGGAACTCTACGAGCAGTACTTC,CASSVDRELYEQYF
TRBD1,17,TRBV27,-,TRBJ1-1,TGTGCCAGCTCTACTTTACGGGACAGACACATGAACACTGAAGCTTTCTTT,CASSTLRDRHMNTEAFF
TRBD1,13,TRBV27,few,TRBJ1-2,TGTGCCAGCAGTTTGGGGACAGGCTATGGCTACACCTTC,CASSLGTGYGYTF
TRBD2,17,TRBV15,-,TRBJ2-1,TGTGCCACCAGCAGAGATGGGAGCGGGGGGCCACACAATGAGCAGTTCTTC,CATSRDGSGGPHNEQFF
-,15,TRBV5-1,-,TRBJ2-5,TGCGCCAGCAGCTTCCAACAGGGCCCTCCGCAGACCCAGTACTTC,CASSFQQGPPQTQYF
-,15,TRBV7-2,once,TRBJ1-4,TGTGCCAGCAGCTCATTGGGTAGGGGTAATGAAAAACTGTTTTTT,CASSSLGRGNEKLFF
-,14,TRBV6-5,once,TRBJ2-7,TGTGCCAGCAGTGAAGTAAAGGGGACCTACGAGCAGTACTTC,CASSEVKGTYEQYF
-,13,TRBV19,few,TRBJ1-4,TGTGCCAGTAGTCCCCTCCGTTCGGAAAAACTGTTTTTT,CASSPLRSEKLFF
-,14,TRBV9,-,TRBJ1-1,TGTGCCAGCAGCGTAGAGGGGAGGGGGGGGAAGGCTTTCTTT,CASSVEGRGGKAFF